The source of this TCR beta chain is a study of T cells in Graves' hyperthyroidism and ophthalmopathy. When ophthalmopathy did not progress within 18 months, Graves' hyperthyroidism was considered stable. Orbital computed tomography and thyroid ultrasound, together with serum TRAb and thyroxine and clinical symptoms, were used for diagnoses. Study-level findings and limits: Blood shared most expanded thyroid clonotypes above 0.001.

V trimming: 4 bases; J trimming: 4 bases; junction bases outside the gene matches: 7. Germline V gene sequence: CDR1 KGHDR, CDR2 SFDVKD. The CDR3 is 17 amino acids. What was amplified from RNA transcripts were TCR beta CDR3 regions. First-round RT-PCR of the TCR CDR3 relied on the HTBI primer set. TCRdb reprocessed the multiplex PCR reads via MiXCR and lists one record per CDR3 protein. The sample shows 530,000 or so distinct CDR3 sequences, 46% of them seen only once. This clonotype came up once. Antigen specificity is unknown. The clonotype was recovered from a woman aged 18-30 years with Graves' hyperthyroidism. The chain links TRBV24-1 to TRBJ2-5; 14 nucleotides line up with TRBD2. Sequencing input: peripheral blood or thyroid tissue (not recorded which). Here the CDR3 DNA reads TGTGCCACCAGTGACGCGGGACTAGCGGGAGCCGGAGAGACCCAGTACTTC. Residues: CATSDAGLAGAGETQYF.